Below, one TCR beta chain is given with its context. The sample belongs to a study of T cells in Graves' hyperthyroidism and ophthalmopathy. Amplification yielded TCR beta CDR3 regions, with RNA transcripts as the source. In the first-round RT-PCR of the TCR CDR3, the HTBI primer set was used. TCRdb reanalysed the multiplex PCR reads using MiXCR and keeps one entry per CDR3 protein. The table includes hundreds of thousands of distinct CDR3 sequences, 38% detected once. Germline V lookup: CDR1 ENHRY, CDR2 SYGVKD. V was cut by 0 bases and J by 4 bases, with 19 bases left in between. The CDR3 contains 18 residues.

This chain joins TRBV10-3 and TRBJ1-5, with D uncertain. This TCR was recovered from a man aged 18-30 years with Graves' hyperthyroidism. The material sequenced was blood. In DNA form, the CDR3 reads TGTGCCATCAGTGAGTCAGGGCCCCAAGCAGGACCAAATCAGCCCCAGCATTTT. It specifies CAISESGPQAGPNQPQHF.